This TCR beta chain derives from a study of cytomegalovirus exposure and HLA in healthy donors. CDR3 length equals 17 residues. Losses at the gene ends were 6 bases for V and 0 bases for J; bases not matched to a gene: 16. Germline-derived CDR1 and CDR2 are SQVTM and ANQGSEA. It was with 60 Vbeta and 13 Jbeta primers that the PCR ran. Per the original methods: Later, an analysis found around 77 million unique TCR beta chains, and about 10 million of these were shared. Libraries were prepared by immunoSEQ multiplex PCR; TCRdb keeps only in-frame clonotypes and omits some of them. V, J and clone size were drawn from that table, and D and trimming were deduced from the DNA. Of some 150,000 clones in the sample, under 80% were seen once.

This sequence was found in a man aged 25-45 years in good health and CMV-seronegative. This sequence joins TRBV29-1 and TRBJ1-1, with TRBD1 matching over 7 bases. The source material was PBMCs. This CDR3 is CSVLSGTATSMNTEAFF. CDR3 DNA: TGCAGCGTCTTGTCGGGGACAGCGACGAGTATGAACACTGAAGCTTTCTTT.